The 31 T cell receptor beta chains in this list originate from one sample, sequenced in a study of low-dose radiotherapy and immunotherapy resistance in tumors. Primers used for first-strand cDNA, a TRAV- and TRBV-specific set, covered both alpha and beta chains. TCR amplification involved 20 PCR cycles with a constant-region primer and V-primer adapter. TCRdb itself ran the reads through MiXCR, one entry per CDR3 protein. The table lists about 58,000 distinct CDR3 sequences, about 23% of them singletons. Time point noted: after trial treatment. Treatment indicated: LDRT plus nivolumab, ipilimumab, low-dose cyclophosphamide and aspirin (RACIN trial). The material was PBMCs, obtained after low-dose radiotherapy plus immunotherapy. All receptors derive from a male donor with prostate cancer.

This clonotype has just a few counts. In nucleotides, the CDR3 is TGTGCCAGCAGACGGACAATTGGGCCCTACGAGCAGTACTTC. Its protein product is CASRRTIGPYEQYF. The rearrangement uses TRBV28 and TRBJ2-7, with D maybe TRBD1 (5 bases). CDR1 is MDHEN, CDR2 SYDVKM, per germline. V was clipped by 6 bases and J by 2 bases, with 14 bases between them. The CDR3 totals 14 residues.

The V and J genes are TRBV5-6 and TRBJ1-6; TRBD1 matches 10 bases. Losses at the gene ends were 4 bases for V and 4 bases for J; bases not matched to a gene: 11. The CDR3 has 18 residues. The germline V gene has CDR1 SGHDT and CDR2 YYEEEE. The DNA for the CDR3 is TGTGCCAGCAGCCTGAGGGACAGGGGTCATTTTTATAATTCACCCCTCCACTTT. Encoded protein: CASSLRDRGHFYNSPLHF.

This clonotype has ten or more counts. This chain joins TRBV19 and TRBJ1-5, with D unresolved. CDR3 length: 14 residues. The V end was cut by 3 bases, the J end by 5 bases, with 11 bases between. Germline CDR1 reads LNHDA; CDR2 reads SQIVND (reference sequence). The CDR3 nucleotides read TGTGCCAGTAGTATCTTAGGGATAGATCAGCCCCAGCATTTT. Translated: CASSILGIDQPQHF. The full variable domain, in which reference TRBV19 and TRBJ1-5 provide the parts outside the CDR3, is DGGITQSPKYLFRKEGQNVTLSCEQNLNHDAMYWYRQDPGQGLRLIYYSQIVNDFQKGDIAEGYSVSREKKESFPLTVTSAQKNPTAFYLCASSILGIDQPQHFGDGTRLSIL.

This clonotype has a count of ten or more. The chain recombines TRBV7-2 with TRBJ1-5, with D maybe TRBD1 (5 bases). V shed 2 bases and J shed 5 bases, with 13 bases lying between them. Germline values: CDR1 SGHTA, CDR2 FQGNSA. The CDR3 contains 15 residues. The CDR3 DNA reads TGTGCCAGCAGCTTAAACCGGCAGGGAGATCAGCCCCAGCATTTT. Encoded protein: CASSLNRQGDQPQHF.

This clonotype showed up many times. V and J are TRBV9 and TRBJ2-1; 8 bases line up with TRBD2. The CDR3 is 14 amino acids. The V segment lost 0 bases and the J segment 10 bases; nucleotides outside the gene matches: 6. Per the germline V gene, CDR1 is SGDLS and CDR2 is YYNGEE. CDR3 region: CASSVEGLVGEQFF. In nucleotides, the CDR3 is TGTGCCAGCAGCGTAGAGGGACTAGTCGGCGAGCAGTTCTTC.

Comment on this clonotype: A much larger clone lies a single base off, so this may be a read error. The J gene is TRBJ1-5, the V gene TRBV6-8; D possibly corresponds to TRBD1 (6 bases). Germline assignment: CDR1 MNHGY and CDR2 SAAAGT. This CDR3 is built from 15 residues. Trimming stripped 5 bases from V and 4 bases from J, with 15 bases between. CDR3 DNA: TGTGCCAGCAGTGGAGGGGGGTGGAGAAATCAGCCCCAGCATTTT. Its translation is CASSGGGWRNQPQHF.

This clonotype was counted at least ten times. V is TRBV6-5 and J is TRBJ1-6; maybe TRBD1 (6 bases). Germline values: CDR1 MNHEY, CDR2 SVGAGI. The CDR3 loop spans 14 amino acids. Between the trimmed V and J ends, which lost 0 bases and 7 bases, there was a span of 7 bases. The CDR3 coding sequence is TGTGCCAGCAGTTACTCGAGGGGGAATTCACCCCTCCACTTT. It translates to CASSYSRGNSPLHF.

Points on this clonotype: A read error is likely, as this CDR3 ends without the conserved phenylalanine or tryptophan. The limits of the CDR3 on the DNA are not certain, so only TCRdb's listed CDR3 is given. The V gene is TRBV11-2, the J gene TRBJ2-2; TRBD1, the table's D call, was not compared with the DNA. Germline V gives CDR1 SGHAT, CDR2 FQNNGV. The CDR3 is 12 amino acids in total, end residues counted. The chain's CDR3 is CASSPPAGERFL.

This clonotype appeared many times. This sequence joins TRBV6-4 and TRBJ2-3; D is possibly TRBD1 or TRBD2 (5 bases each). Trimming shortened V by 6 bases and J by 2 bases, and 12 bases separated the two germline ends. The CDR3 is 14 amino acids. Per the germline V gene, CDR1 is MRHNA and CDR2 is SNTAGT. CDR3 in DNA: TGTGCCAGCAGCCCCGGGACGACCACAGATACGCAGTATTTT. This sequence encodes CASSPGTTTDTQYF.

This clonotype was observed at least ten times. This chain uses TRBV5-4 with TRBJ1-5, with 8 nucleotides matching TRBD1. J lost 5 bases, V lost 4 bases, and 2 bases had no gene match. The CDR3 is 13 amino acids. Germline loops: CDR1 SGHNT, CDR2 YYREEE (reference sequence). As DNA, the CDR3 is TGTGCCAGCAGCCAGGGGGCCGATCAGCCCCAGCATTTT. The encoded protein is CASSQGADQPQHF.

This clonotype was detected ten times or more. V and J are TRBV24-1 and TRBJ1-5; no reliable D call. Trimming shortened V by 2 bases and J by 8 bases, and 15 bases separated the two germline ends. The CDR3 is made up of 15 amino acids. The V gene's germline CDR1 is KGHDR and CDR2 SFDVKD. CDR3 nucleotides: TGTGCCACCAGTGATTCTACATGGAAAATCAAGCCCCAGCATTTT. This gives the protein CATSDSTWKIKPQHF.

About this clonotype itself: A single base is all that separates this from a far larger clone, so a read error is likely. This chain links TRBV5-3 with TRBJ2-7; 7 positions match TRBD2. TRBV5-3 is recorded as an ORF, its role being uncertain. V shed 8 bases, J shed 4 bases, and the junction held 15 bases outside the gene matches. The CDR3 has 15 residues. The CDR3 sequence is CASTARGRGVYEQYF. The DNA of the CDR3 is TGTGCCAGCACAGCACGCGGGAGAGGGGTATACGAGCAGTACTTC.

This clonotype was seen many times. The rearrangement uses TRBV5-1 and TRBJ2-3, with D unclear. The germline CDR1 and CDR2 sequences are SGHRS and YFSETQ. Between the trimmed V and J ends, which lost 5 bases and 2 bases, there was a span of 12 bases. This CDR3 is built from 14 residues. CDR3 nucleotide sequence: TGCGCCAGCAGAGTGTTCGGTGACACAGATACGCAGTATTTT. It encodes CASRVFGDTDTQYF.

This clonotype occurred many times. V and J are TRBV7-9 and TRBJ1-1, with D possibly matching TRBD1 (5 bases). V gave up 4 bases and J gave up 4 bases, with 16 bases separating them. This CDR3 region has 15 residues. CDR1 is SEHNR, CDR2 FQNEAQ, per germline (reference sequence). The CDR3 DNA follows: TGTGCCAGCAGCTCCGGGGCGGGTTATGGCACTGAAGCTTTCTTT. It codes for CASSSGAGYGTEAFF.

V usage is TRBV29-1 and J usage is TRBJ1-1; tentatively, D is TRBD1 (5 bases). This CDR3 region has 17 residues. CDR1 and CDR2 from the germline V gene are SQVTM and ANQGSEA. With 1 base removed from V and 3 bases from J, the gap between germline ends came to 21 bases. CDR3 in amino acids: CSVEGGSAGRLHTEAFF. In nucleotides, the CDR3 is TGCAGCGTTGAAGGCGGGTCGGCAGGGCGTTTGCACACTGAAGCTTTCTTT. The full variable domain, in which reference TRBV29-1 and TRBJ1-1 provide the parts outside the CDR3, is SAVISQKPSRDICQRGTSLTIQCQVDSQVTMMFWYRQQPGQSLTLIATANQGSEATYESGFVIDKFPISRPNLTFSTLTVSNMSPEDSSIYLCSVEGGSAGRLHTEAFFGQGTRLTVV.

The chain joins TRBV2 to TRBJ2-3, with D maybe TRBD2 (5 bases). Germline V gene sequence: CDR1 SNHLY, CDR2 FYNNEI. Trimming removed 10 bases at V and 1 base at J, with 15 bases between. The CDR3 runs to 14 residues. CDR3 protein: CATVLVEGTDTQYF. The CDR3 DNA follows: TGTGCCACCGTACTAGTAGAGGGCACAGATACGCAGTATTTT.

This clonotype has a count of ten or more. The chain couples TRBV4-3 to TRBJ2-1; maybe TRBD2 (5 bases). V was pared by 4 bases and J by 1 base, with 14 bases between. The CDR3 runs 16 residues. CDR1 is LGHNA and CDR2 is YSLEER in the germline V gene. The CDR3 protein is CASSPLGRGSYNEQFF. The CDR3 bases are TGCGCCAGCAGCCCCCTCGGTAGAGGGTCCTACAATGAGCAGTTCTTC.

As concerns this clonotype: A far larger clone lies a single base away; this is likely a read error. The chain carries TRBV5-5 and TRBJ2-7; weak D call: TRBD1 (6 bases). Trimming removed 5 bases at V and 7 bases at J, with 19 bases between. Germline V gene sequence: CDR1 SGHKS, CDR2 YYEKEE (reference sequence). The CDR3 is 14 amino acids. CDR3 amino acids: CASSETGRVNEQYF. The CDR3 DNA reads TGTGCCAGCAGTGAGACAGGACGTGTCAATGAGCAGTACTTC.

There are a few counts of this clonotype. The V gene is TRBV24-1, the J gene TRBJ2-1, with 9 positions matching TRBD2. Germline V gene data show CDR1 as KGHDR and CDR2 as SFDVKD. The CDR3 consists of 16 residues. V lost 2 bases to trimming and J lost 4 bases; unmatched junction nucleotides: 5. CDR3: CATSDSLAGKYNEQFF. As DNA, the CDR3 is TGTGCCACCAGTGATTCACTAGCGGGCAAATACAATGAGCAGTTCTTC.

The table lists this clonotype with many counts. The chain employs TRBV12-3 or TRBV12-4 and TRBJ2-5; no reliable D call. The CDR3 is 13 residues long. The ends were cut back, 3 bases at V and 1 base at J, with 6 bases in the middle. The CDR3 bases are TGTGCCAGCAGTTTCCCGGCCCAAGAGACCCAGTACTTC. It translates to CASSFPAQETQYF.

This chain connects TRBV27 to TRBJ2-6, with D perhaps matching TRBD1 (5 bases). Per the germline V gene, CDR1 is MNHEY and CDR2 is SMNVEV (reference sequence). Trimming removed 1 base at V and 2 bases at J, with 6 bases between. There are 15 residues in the CDR3. This chain's CDR3 is CASSLLGAGANVLTF. The CDR3 DNA is TGTGCCAGCAGTTTATTAGGGGCTGGGGCCAACGTCCTGACTTTC.

In this sample, this clonotype turned up many times. This sequence joins TRBV14 and TRBJ2-7; D may be TRBD1 (5 bases). The CDR3 loop spans 13 amino acids. Trimming took off 4 bases at V and 6 bases at J, with 13 bases between the two ends. Germline V gives CDR1 SGHDN, CDR2 FVKESK. CDR3 in DNA: TGTGCCAGCAGCCGAGACTGGGGCGGCGAGCAGTACTTC. The encoded protein is CASSRDWGGEQYF. The variable domain in full, completed from reference TRBV14 and TRBJ2-7, reads EAGVTQFPSHSVIEKGQTVTLRCDPISGHDNLYWYRRVMGKEIKFLLHFVKESKQDESGMPNNRFLAERTGGTYSTLKVQPAELEDSGVYFCASSRDWGGEQYFGPGTRLTVT.

This clonotype was observed at least ten times. The chain combines TRBV5-1 with TRBJ2-1; D is uncertain. There are 14 residues in the CDR3. V was trimmed by 2 bases and J by 5 bases, leaving 11 bases between them. Germline assignment: CDR1 SGHRS and CDR2 YFSETQ. The CDR3 region has the DNA TGCGCCAGCAGCTTAACTAATCCTGACAATGAGCAGTTCTTC. Translation gives CASSLTNPDNEQFF. Drawing the rest from reference TRBV5-1 and TRBJ2-1, the complete variable domain is KAGVTQTPRYLIKTRGQQVTLSCSPISGHRSVSWYQQTPGQGLQFLFEYFSETQRNKGNFPGRFSGRQFSNSRSEMNVSTLELGDSALYLCASSLTNPDNEQFFGPGTRLTVL.

This clonotype was detected many times. The V and J genes are TRBV7-9 and TRBJ2-7, with D possibly matching TRBD2 (6 bases). Trimming pared 4 bases from V and 2 bases from J, leaving 9 bases between. Germline lookup yields CDR1 SEHNR and CDR2 FQNEAQ (reference sequence). The CDR3 extends over 13 amino acids. As DNA, the CDR3 is TGTGCCAGCAGCTCCGGGAGAGCCTACGAGCAGTACTTC. This encodes CASSSGRAYEQYF.

This clonotype was seen repeatedly, ten times or more. The chain has TRBV5-6 and TRBJ2-7; 7 bases match TRBD2. Germline CDR1 SGHDT, CDR2 YYEEEE. The CDR3 sequence is 13 residues long. V gave up 0 bases and J gave up 7 bases; unmatched junction bases: 4. The CDR3 nucleotides are TGTGCCAGCAGCTTGGGCGGGAGCCGAGAGCAGTACTTC. It encodes CASSLGGSREQYF. Supplemented by reference TRBV5-6 and TRBJ2-7, the full variable domain reads DAGVTQSPTHLIKTRGQQVTLRCSPKSGHDTVSWYQQALGQGPQFIFQYYEEEERQRGNFPDRFSGHQFPNYSSELNVNALLLGDSALYLCASSLGGSREQYFGPGTRLTVT.

This clonotype was counted many times. The V call is TRBV19, the J call TRBJ1-2, with 9 bases matching TRBD1. In germline, CDR1 is LNHDA, CDR2 SQIVND (reference sequence). The CDR3 contains 14 residues. The trim removed 6 bases at V and 5 bases at J, leaving 7 bases unmatched. CDR3 nucleotide sequence: TGTGCCAGTAGCGAACAGGGGGCGCTTTATGGCTACACCTTC. Its protein is CASSEQGALYGYTF.

V gene TRBV5-1 combines with J gene TRBJ2-7; no definite D call. The germline CDR1 and CDR2 sequences are SGHRS and YFSETQ. This CDR3 contains 13 residues. Trimming left V 1 base short and J 5 bases short, with 10 bases between. CDR3 DNA: TGCGCCAGCAGCTTGAACCAGGTCCACGAGCAGTACTTC. Translation: CASSLNQVHEQYF.

This clonotype was counted at least ten times. For the CDR3, the DNA is TGTGCCAGCAGTTACGGGACAGGGACTACAACCTACGAGCAGTACTTC. Protein: CASSYGTGTTTYEQYF. This rearrangement joins TRBV6-6 to TRBJ2-7; 9 bases are shared with TRBD1. This CDR3 contains 16 residues. The germline gives CDR1 MNHNY, CDR2 SVGAGI (reference sequence). Unmatched junction bases numbered 7, after V lost 2 bases and J lost 2 bases.

This clonotype was seen ten or more times. J is TRBJ2-7 and V is TRBV3-1, with TRBD2 identical over 14 bases. The length of the CDR3 is 17 residues. The junction had 9 bases not matched to a gene; V was cut back by 1 base and J by 7 bases. Germline V gene data show CDR1 as LGHDT and CDR2 as YNNKEL (reference sequence). CDR3 coding DNA: TGTGCCAGCAGCCAAGGTTCTGGACTAGCGGGAGGACGTGAGCAGTACTTC. The encoded protein is CASSQGSGLAGGREQYF.

This clonotype was counted ten times or more. The chain employs TRBV5-4 and TRBJ2-5; D gene uncertain. CDR1 is SGHNT and CDR2 is YYREEE in the germline V gene (reference sequence). V lost 4 bases to trimming and J lost 2 bases, with 9 bases between them. The CDR3 runs 13 residues. CDR3 DNA sequence: TGTGCCAGCAGCCCCCGAAGTCAAGAGACCCAGTACTTC. Its protein product is CASSPRSQETQYF.

CDR3 protein: CASRVLGTGELFF. The CDR3, as DNA: TGTGCCAGCAGGGTGTTAGGGACCGGGGAGCTGTTTTTT. V gene TRBV5-4 combines with J gene TRBJ2-2; D remains ambiguous. The CDR3 totals 13 residues. Between the trimmed V and J ends, which lost 5 bases and 5 bases, there was a span of 10 bases. Germline CDR1 reads SGHNT; CDR2 reads YYREEE (reference sequence).